Listed below are T cell receptor beta chains from one sample, sequenced in a study of glioma-infiltrating T cells after dendritic cell vaccination. The protocol was immunoSEQ multiplex PCR, while the TCRdb copy is restricted to in-frame clones and leaves out a portion. The repertoire holds approximately 46,000 clones, with 89% as singletons. The sample here was blood, taken after dendritic cell vaccination. These receptors were taken from a human donor with glioblastoma. Both conserved end residues are part of each CDR3. The order of the fields is CDR3 length, J gene, V gene, D gene, clone size, CDR3 protein, CDR3 DNA. D genes are given only for firm matches. Clone size is given for some rows only: seen once, a few or many times, or a class if the clone is expanded.

15 | TRBJ2-7 | TRBV5-1 | TRBD2 | - | CASSQTSGSSYEQYF | TGCGCCAGCAGCCAAACTAGCGGGAGTTCCTACGAGCAGTACTTC
14 | TRBJ1-1 | TRBV4-2 | - | - | CATKQQNLNTEAFF | TGTGCCACGAAGCAACAGAACCTGAACACTGAAGCTTTCTTT
13 | TRBJ2-1 | TRBV6-1 | - | - | CASSESLPRQEFF | TGTGCCAGCAGTGAATCGCTCCCTCGGCAGGAGTTCTTC
17 | TRBJ2-1 | TRBV4-3 | - | - | CASSRLPPGDGYNEQFF | TGCGCCAGCAGCCGACTCCCCCCTGGAGACGGTTACAATGAGCAGTTCTTC
14 | TRBJ2-7 | TRBV30 | TRBD1 | - | CAWGLIGTGNEQYF | TGTGCCTGGGGCCTCATTGGGACAGGGAACGAGCAGTACTTC
14 | TRBJ2-7 | TRBV10-3 | - | - | CAISETGQTYEQYF | TGTGCCATCAGTGAGACGGGACAAACCTACGAGCAGTACTTC
15 | TRBJ2-1 | TRBV15 | TRBD1 | - | CATSPGTGSYNEQFF | TGTGCCACCAGTCCCGGGACAGGGTCCTACAATGAGCAGTTCTTC
16 | TRBJ2-2 | TRBV11-2 | TRBD2 | few | CASSLNPGLAAGELFF | TGTGCCAGCAGCCTTAATCCGGGACTAGCCGCCGGGGAGCTGTTTTTT
15 | TRBJ2-1 | TRBV14 | TRBD1 | once | CASSQVGGPYNEQFF | TGTGCCAGCAGCCAGGTAGGGGGCCCCTACAATGAGCAGTTCTTC
14 | TRBJ1-3 | TRBV28 | - | - | CASLTGSSGNTIYF | TGTGCCAGCCTTACAGGGAGTTCAGGAAACACCATATATTTT
14 | TRBJ1-6 | TRBV7-3 | - | - | CASSLGRNNSPLHF | TGTGCCAGCAGCTTAGGCAGGAATAATTCACCCCTCCACTTT
13 | TRBJ1-3 | TRBV25-1 | - | - | CASSGRGRNTIYF | TGTGCCAGCAGTGGCAGGGGAAGAAACACCATATATTTT
15 | TRBJ1-3 | TRBV5-1 | TRBD1 | - | CASSRTGSSGNTIYF | TGCGCCAGCAGCAGGACAGGGAGCTCTGGAAACACCATATATTTT
13 | TRBJ2-2 | TRBV6-5 | - | - | CASSPVQAGELFF | TGTGCCAGCAGTCCCGTTCAGGCCGGGGAGCTGTTTTTT
15 | TRBJ2-5 | TRBV7-2 | TRBD1 | - | CASSADRGRGETQYF | TGTGCCAGCAGCGCCGACAGGGGGCGGGGGGAGACCCAGTACTTC